Listed below are T cell receptor beta chains from one sample, sequenced in a study of CD8 T cells in Susac syndrome. TCRdb redid the calling of the immunoSEQ multiplex PCR reads with MiXCR, one entry per CDR3 protein. The repertoire holds 150,000 to 200,000 distinct CDR3 sequences, with roughly 94% as singletons. The specimen was CD4+ T cells from PBMCs. All receptors come from a human donor with Susac syndrome. Both conserved end residues are part of each CDR3.

TRBJ2-3,TRBV20-1,CSARDLSGGGGTDTQYF
TRBJ2-1,TRBV2,CASGLAGGPNEQFF
TRBJ2-2,TRBV11-3,CASSKGDRVTGELFF
TRBJ2-5,TRBV12-3/TRBV12-4,CASRSALASRAETQYF
TRBJ1-5,TRBV15,CATSTSGAGGNQPQHF
TRBJ2-3,TRBV10-3,CAISPVSRTDTQYF
TRBJ1-5,TRBV5-4,CASSPDSPNQPQHF
TRBJ2-7,TRBV3-1,CASSQVLASYEQYF
TRBJ2-7,TRBV21-1,CASSPLAPYRTSSYEQYF
TRBJ1-6,TRBV12-3/TRBV12-4,CASSLVGSHSPLHF
TRBJ1-5,TRBV20-1,CSARENYSNQPQHF
TRBJ1-1,TRBV7-9,CASSYHGQGSAFF
TRBJ1-6,TRBV20-1,CSASYQGQNSPLHF
TRBJ1-1,TRBV7-3,CASSSGQSPEAFF
TRBJ1-4,TRBV29-1,CSVGQGNEKLFF
TRBJ2-1,TRBV5-4,CASSPTGGSYNEQFF
TRBJ2-7,TRBV12-3/TRBV12-4,CASSLATDRGVRFEQYF
TRBJ2-7,TRBV5-4,CASHPADGGVYEQYF
TRBJ2-3,TRBV7-2,CASSLVSAGGVTDTQYF
TRBJ1-2,TRBV5-4,CASRSGQNYGYTF
TRBJ1-3,TRBV7-8,CASSLQTSSGNTIYF
TRBJ2-3,TRBV7-8,CASSLSGRAFTDTQYF
TRBJ1-2,TRBV29-1,CSVGRGTNYGYTF
TRBJ2-3,TRBV4-2,CASSQDVGERTDTQYF
TRBJ1-1,TRBV29-1,CSVGAGDIGTEAFF
TRBJ2-1,TRBV20-1,CSARDPAGGADRNEQFF
TRBJ2-5,TRBV7-6,CASSLGETGNQETQYF
TRBJ2-3,TRBV2,CASRIGLAGDTQYF
TRBJ1-2,TRBV18,CASSPGDGANYGYTF
TRBJ2-1,TRBV5-1,CASSLEGGNYNEQFF
TRBJ2-7,TRBV11-1,CASSITSGYYEQYF
TRBJ2-5,TRBV20-1,CSAPSPPKETQYF
TRBJ2-5,TRBV6-5,CAIAWGPKETQYF
TRBJ2-5,TRBV9,CASSVESETQYF
TRBJ1-2,TRBV29-1,CSVAGTGYGYTF
TRBJ1-3,TRBV6-5,CASSPLSSGNTIYF
TRBJ1-1,TRBV20-1,CSARSQGNTEAFF
TRBJ2-7,TRBV11-2,CASSSFAEQYF
TRBJ1-2,TRBV5-6,CASSRRPGRRVDYGYTF
TRBJ2-7,TRBV7-2,CASSKNRQGEQYF
TRBJ1-3,TRBV30,CAWSSRGVSGNTIYF
TRBJ2-4,TRBV3-1,CASSQEILTGGWSSIQYF